This is a list of T cell receptor beta chains from one sample in a study of long-term antiretroviral therapy in people with HIV. Only in-frame clones appear in the TCRdb table, and some are missing; sequencing was by immunoSEQ multiplex PCR. Seen here are 30,000 to 35,000 clones, around 97% observed once, and the top ten hold around 2.7%. Sequencing was performed on unsorted PBMCs, taken 6.9 years after starting antiretroviral therapy. The receptor source for this set is a man aged 30-40 years with HIV. Both conserved end residues are part of each CDR3. D genes are given only for firm matches. Clone size is shown for a subset of rows, as once, few, many or a class of expanded clone.

d_call clone_size j_call v_call cdr3_nt cdr3_aa
. . TRBJ1-2 TRBV5-5 TGTGCCAGCAGCCCCGGAGTAATGTACCGTGGCTACACCTTC CASSPGVMYRGYTF
. . TRBJ1-1 TRBV2 TGTGCCAGCATGGTGCACTTGAACACTGAAGCTTTCTTT CASMVHLNTEAFF
. . TRBJ2-2 TRBV11-2 TGTGCCAGCAGCTTAGGACGGGCTTACACCGGGGAGCTGTTTTTT CASSLGRAYTGELFF
. . TRBJ1-2 TRBV14 TGTGCCAGCAGCCAAGATGTATTC CASSQDVF
TRBD2 . TRBJ2-7 TRBV7-8 TGTGCCAGCAGCACACGCGGGAGCTACGAGCAGTACTTC CASSTRGSYEQYF
. . TRBJ1-2 TRBV2 TGTGCCAGCAGTGAATGGCAGGGTCACGGCTACACCTTC CASSEWQGHGYTF
TRBD2 . TRBJ2-1 TRBV7-7 TGTGCTAGCAGCTTAGGGCGGGGGTCGTCGAATGAGCAGTTCTTC CASSLGRGSSNEQFF
. . TRBJ2-5 TRBV7-9 TGTGCCAGCAGCTTACGCGGGGAAGAGACCCAGTACTTC CASSLRGEETQYF
. . TRBJ2-7 TRBV4-1 TGCGCCAGCAGCCAAGATTCCCAGGGCGAGCAGTACTTC CASSQDSQGEQYF
. . TRBJ1-1 TRBV2 TGTGCCAGCGGTGTCCCTCAGGGTGCAGCTTTCTTT CASGVPQGAAFF
. . TRBJ2-7 TRBV7-9 TGTGCCAGCAGCTCTGGGCCCGCAACCCTTGGGTACGAGCAGTACTTC CASSSGPATLGYEQYF
. . TRBJ1-1 TRBV10-3 TGTGCCATCAGTGGGGCCACTGAAGCTTTCTTT CAISGATEAFF
. . TRBJ2-3 TRBV5-1 TGCGCCAGCAGCTTGGATAGCGGTAGCACAGATACGCAGTATTTT CASSLDSGSTDTQYF
. . TRBJ2-7 TRBV29-1 TGCAGCGCCACGGTCTCCTACGAGCAGTACTTC CSATVSYEQYF
TRBD2 once TRBJ2-3 TRBV9 TGTGCCAGCAGCGTCGCGGGGGAAACAGATACGCAGTATTTT CASSVAGETDTQYF
. . TRBJ2-1 TRBV19 TGTGCCAGTAGTCCCGCGTCCGGGGGGCTTGAGCAGTTCTTC CASSPASGGLEQFF
. once TRBJ2-4 TRBV28 TGTGCCAGCAGTTTTCTTCCAGATCTAGCCAAAAACATTCAGTACTTC CASSFLPDLAKNIQYF
. . TRBJ2-5 TRBV11-1 TGTGCCAGCAGCTTCACCTCGGAGACCCAGTACTTC CASSFTSETQYF
. . TRBJ1-2 TRBV7-7 TGTGCTAGCAGCTTAGGCGTGGGTCTAATCTATGGCTACACCTTC CASSLGVGLIYGYTF
. . TRBJ2-3 TRBV29-1 TGCAGCGCCGCCCAGGTTCGGACAGATACGCAGTATTTT CSAAQVRTDTQYF
TRBD1 . TRBJ2-7 TRBV5-1 TGCGCCAGCAGCTTGGGGCCGACAGGGGACGGTTACGAGCAGTACTTC CASSLGPTGDGYEQYF
TRBD1 . TRBJ2-5 TRBV6-6 TGTGCCAGCAGCCTGCCAGGGGGATCAGAGACCCAGTACTTC CASSLPGGSETQYF
. . TRBJ2-7 TRBV27 TGTGCCAGCGGTTACAGTTCCTACGAGCAGTACTTC CASGYSSYEQYF
. . TRBJ1-1 TRBV7-8 TGTGCCAGCAGCTTATTTGCGATCAACACTGAAGCTTTCTTT CASSLFAINTEAFF
TRBD2 . TRBJ2-5 TRBV10-2 TGCGCCAGCGCGGCCGGGGGGGGGCCCGAAGAGACCCAGTACTTC CASAAGGGPEETQYF
. . TRBJ2-5 TRBV7-6 TGTGCCAGCAGGGGCCAGGAGACCCAGTACTTC CASRGQETQYF
. . TRBJ1-6 TRBV18 TGTGCCAGCTCACCTGGGGCAGATCCATATTCACCCCTCCACTTT CASSPGADPYSPLHF
. . TRBJ1-1 TRBV7-3 TGTGCCAGCAGCCTTAGCCCCGGGGACACTGAAGCTTTCTTT CASSLSPGDTEAFF
. . TRBJ2-1 TRBV29-1 TGCAGCGTTGCTTCGTTAGGAGTGGGTGAGCAGTTCTTC CSVASLGVGEQFF
TRBD2 . TRBJ2-1 TRBV7-9 TGTGCCAGCAGCTTGTCCAGCGGGAGGGCTTACAATGAGCAGTTCTTC CASSLSSGRAYNEQFF
. once TRBJ1-1 TRBV30 TGTGCCTGCAAATGGGACGAGAACACTGAAGCTTTCTTT CACKWDENTEAFF
. . TRBJ1-5 TRBV6-5 TGTGCCAGCAGCCGACAAGGCAATCAGCCCCAGCATTTT CASSRQGNQPQHF
. . TRBJ1-4 TRBV7-2 TGTGCCAGCAGCTTAGGGTATCGGCGGTTTAATGAAAAACTGTTTTTT CASSLGYRRFNEKLFF
. . TRBJ1-2 TRBV19 TGTGCCAGTATGCCGGGGGGATCGGATGGCTACACCTTC CASMPGGSDGYTF
TRBD1 . TRBJ1-2 TRBV9 TGTGCCAGCAGCGCCACCGGGACAGGGAACTATGGCTACACCTTC CASSATGTGNYGYTF
. . TRBJ2-2 TRBV6-6 TGTGCCAGCAGCTCTAAGAGGGGGGAGCTGTTTTTT CASSSKRGELFF
. . TRBJ2-2 TRBV19 TGTGCCAGTAGTATAGATATCACCGGGGAGCTGTTTTTT CASSIDITGELFF
. . TRBJ2-3 TRBV7-8 TGTGCCAGCAACCCCGGGGGAGGGGGGGATTTAGATACGCAGTATTTT CASNPGGGGDLDTQYF
TRBD2 . TRBJ2-5 TRBV14 TGTGCCAGCAGCCAAGTTAGCGGGAGATACCAAGAGACCCAGTACTTC CASSQVSGRYQETQYF
. . TRBJ2-7 TRBV6-6 TGTGCCAGCAGCTCGCCTTCTAACTACGAGCAGTACTTC CASSSPSNYEQYF
. . TRBJ1-3 TRBV7-9 TGTGCCAGCAGCTTAGGTGTTCGGGGGCAGCGTGGAAACACCATATATTTT CASSLGVRGQRGNTIYF
TRBD1 . TRBJ1-5 TRBV4-2 TGTGCCAGCAGCCCCACAGGAGTGGGCGGGACAGACAATCAGCCCCAGCATTTT CASSPTGVGGTDNQPQHF
. . TRBJ2-2 TRBV7-2 TGTGCCAGCAGCTTATATCAGACATGGAACACCGGGGAGCTGTTTTTT CASSLYQTWNTGELFF
TRBD2 . TRBJ2-7 TRBV5-1 TGCGCCAGCAGCTTGAGGGCGACTAGCGCCCGCTCCTACGAGCAGTACTTC CASSLRATSARSYEQYF
. . TRBJ2-7 TRBV12-5 TGTGCTAGTGGTACGAGGACAGCCTACGAGCAGTACTTC CASGTRTAYEQYF
. . TRBJ1-2 TRBV6-5 TGTGCCAGCAGTAGGGGAAGTAACTATGGCTACACCTTC CASSRGSNYGYTF
. . TRBJ1-4 TRBV29-1 TGCAGCGTTGGGGTCTCTAATGAAAAACTGTTTTTT CSVGVSNEKLFF
. . TRBJ2-7 TRBV4-2 TGTGCCAGCAGCCATCAGGGAGGCGAGCAGTACTTC CASSHQGGEQYF
TRBD2 . TRBJ2-1 TRBV11-2 TGTGCCAGCAGCCCTTTGTGGCGGGGGGCATACAATGAGCAGTTCTTC CASSPLWRGAYNEQFF
. . TRBJ1-2 TRBV6-6 TGTGCCAGCAGTTACTCCCATGGCTACACCTTC CASSYSHGYTF
. . TRBJ2-2 TRBV6-5 TGTGCCAGCAGTTACTTTCCAGGAGCGAACACCGGGGAGCTGTTTTTT CASSYFPGANTGELFF
TRBD2 . TRBJ2-2 TRBV14 TGTGCCAGCGGAGTAGCGGGGGGTAACACCGGGGAGCTGTTTTTT CASGVAGGNTGELFF
. . TRBJ1-2 TRBV2 TGTGCCAGCAGGGAGGGCTACACCTTC CASREGYTF
. . TRBJ2-2 TRBV9 TGTGCCAGCAGCCCCTTGGCCCGGAACACCGGGGAGCTGTTTTTT CASSPLARNTGELFF
. . TRBJ2-7 TRBV9 TGTGCCAGCAGCGCGGGGGACAGAGCCTACGAGCAGTACTTC CASSAGDRAYEQYF